The rows below give T cell receptor beta chains drawn from one sample of a study of regulatory T cells in long-lasting Graves disease. A single record per CDR3 protein comes from TCRdb applying MiXCR to the multiplex PCR reads. The sample carries about 400,000 distinct CDR3 sequences, 15% to 17% recorded once. Sequencing was performed on peripheral blood mononuclear cells (PBMCs), taken at new diagnosis, from a patient treated with antithyroid drugs. The receptors come from a female donor with Graves disease. The CDR3 runs from the conserved cysteine through the conserved F or W. Each record gives: V gene, D gene, clone size, CDR3 length, J gene, CDR3 protein, CDR3 DNA. The D gene is left open where the match is weak. Clone size appears in some rows only: once, few, many, or a class for an expanded clone.

v_call: TRBV10-2; d_call: NA; clone_size: few; cdr3_length: 15; j_call: TRBJ2-7; cdr3_aa: CASSESGGRRDEQYF; cdr3_nt: TGCGCCAGCAGTGAGTCGGGGGGGCGTCGGGACGAGCAGTACTTC
v_call: TRBV6-2/TRBV6-3; d_call: NA; clone_size: few; cdr3_length: 14; j_call: TRBJ1-4; cdr3_aa: CASHTAGAPEKLFF; cdr3_nt: TGTGCCAGCCACACCGCGGGGGCACCTGAAAAACTGTTTTTT
v_call: TRBV13; d_call: TRBD1; clone_size: many; cdr3_length: 13; j_call: TRBJ2-7; cdr3_aa: CASSSTGDHEQYF; cdr3_nt: TGTGCCAGCAGCTCCACAGGGGACCACGAGCAGTACTTC
v_call: TRBV7-2; d_call: NA; clone_size: many; cdr3_length: 14; j_call: TRBJ1-1; cdr3_aa: CASSKGGSFAEAFF; cdr3_nt: TGTGCCAGCAGCAAGGGCGGCTCCTTCGCTGAAGCTTTCTTT
v_call: TRBV7-9; d_call: NA; clone_size: NA; cdr3_length: 13; j_call: TRBJ2-1; cdr3_aa: CASSQESYNEQFF; cdr3_nt: TGTGCCAGCAGTCAAGAGAGCTACAATGAGCAGTTCTTC
v_call: TRBV6-2/TRBV6-3; d_call: TRBD2; clone_size: many; cdr3_length: 15; j_call: TRBJ2-1; cdr3_aa: CASSYSLAGYNEQFF; cdr3_nt: TGTGCCAGCAGTTACTCCCTAGCGGGGTACAATGAGCAGTTCTTC
v_call: TRBV28; d_call: TRBD2; clone_size: many; cdr3_length: 15; j_call: TRBJ2-5; cdr3_aa: CASSLAGTNQETQYF; cdr3_nt: TGTGCCAGCAGTTTGGCGGGGACTAACCAAGAGACCCAGTACTTC
v_call: TRBV27; d_call: NA; clone_size: many; cdr3_length: 15; j_call: TRBJ1-5; cdr3_aa: CASSLLGVSNQPQHF; cdr3_nt: TGTGCCAGCAGTTTATTAGGGGTGAGCAATCAGCCCCAGCATTTT
v_call: TRBV12-3/TRBV12-4; d_call: NA; clone_size: few; cdr3_length: 13; j_call: TRBJ2-3; cdr3_aa: CASTPQLGDTQYF; cdr3_nt: TGTGCCAGCACTCCCCAGTTGGGGGATACGCAGTATTTT
v_call: TRBV2; d_call: NA; clone_size: many; cdr3_length: 15; j_call: TRBJ2-5; cdr3_aa: CASRRQSGVRETQYF; cdr3_nt: TGTGCCAGCAGACGCCAATCAGGGGTGAGAGAGACCCAGTACTTC
v_call: TRBV20-1; d_call: NA; clone_size: many; cdr3_length: 12; j_call: TRBJ2-1; cdr3_aa: CSAREGGGEQFF; cdr3_nt: TGCAGTGCTAGAGAGGGGGGAGGTGAGCAGTTCTTC
v_call: TRBV29-1; d_call: NA; clone_size: NA; cdr3_length: 13; j_call: TRBJ2-5; cdr3_aa: CSVEDRAQETQYF; cdr3_nt: TGCAGCGTTGAAGACAGGGCCCAAGAGACCCAGTACTTC
v_call: TRBV20-1; d_call: NA; clone_size: many; cdr3_length: 14; j_call: TRBJ1-1; cdr3_aa: CSARPRSSNTEAFF; cdr3_nt: TGCAGTGCTAGACCCCGGTCCTCGAACACTGAAGCTTTCTTT
v_call: TRBV19; d_call: TRBD1; clone_size: few; cdr3_length: 16; j_call: TRBJ2-2; cdr3_aa: CASRTRDRVHTGELFF; cdr3_nt: TGTGCCAGTAGAACCCGGGACAGAGTGCACACCGGGGAGCTGTTTTTT
v_call: TRBV2; d_call: TRBD2; clone_size: many; cdr3_length: 14; j_call: TRBJ2-3; cdr3_aa: CASSPGTSSDTQYF; cdr3_nt: TGTGCCAGCAGCCCCGGGACTAGCTCAGATACGCAGTATTTT
v_call: TRBV12-3/TRBV12-4; d_call: NA; clone_size: many; cdr3_length: 14; j_call: TRBJ2-5; cdr3_aa: CASSSRSSGETQYF; cdr3_nt: TGTGCCAGCAGCTCAAGGTCCTCTGGGGAGACCCAGTACTTC
v_call: TRBV19; d_call: TRBD2; clone_size: NA; cdr3_length: 20; j_call: TRBJ2-3; cdr3_aa: CASSNALRLAGGPITDTQYF; cdr3_nt: TGTGCCAGTAGCAACGCCCTACGACTAGCGGGGGGGCCGATCACAGATACGCAGTATTTT
v_call: TRBV6-1; d_call: TRBD1; clone_size: many; cdr3_length: 15; j_call: TRBJ1-2; cdr3_aa: CATTPGTAIDYGYTF; cdr3_nt: TGTGCCACGACCCCCGGGACAGCCATCGACTATGGCTACACCTTC
v_call: TRBV15; d_call: NA; clone_size: many; cdr3_length: 15; j_call: TRBJ1-3; cdr3_aa: CATSRDAGSGNTIYF; cdr3_nt: TGTGCCACCAGCAGAGATGCGGGGTCTGGAAACACCATATATTTT
v_call: TRBV19; d_call: NA; clone_size: NA; cdr3_length: 15; j_call: TRBJ1-2; cdr3_aa: CASTPRTTLLHGYTF; cdr3_nt: TGTGCCAGTACCCCCCGGACCACCCTGTTGCATGGCTACACCTTC
v_call: TRBV25-1; d_call: NA; clone_size: few; cdr3_length: 12; j_call: TRBJ1-4; cdr3_aa: CASRDRDVSLFF; cdr3_nt: TGTGCCAGCCGCGATAGGGACGTTTCACTGTTTTTT
v_call: TRBV6-1; d_call: TRBD1; clone_size: many; cdr3_length: 13; j_call: TRBJ1-2; cdr3_aa: CASSEGTGDGYTF; cdr3_nt: TGTGCCAGCAGTGAAGGGACAGGGGATGGCTACACCTTC
v_call: TRBV12-3/TRBV12-4; d_call: TRBD2; clone_size: many; cdr3_length: 15; j_call: TRBJ2-1; cdr3_aa: CASSFTSGYYNEQFF; cdr3_nt: TGTGCCAGCAGTTTCACTAGCGGGTACTACAATGAGCAGTTCTTC
v_call: TRBV13; d_call: TRBD2; clone_size: many; cdr3_length: 15; j_call: TRBJ2-1; cdr3_aa: CASSFPSGSLNEQFF; cdr3_nt: TGTGCCAGCAGCTTCCCTAGCGGGAGCCTCAATGAGCAGTTCTTC
v_call: TRBV20-1; d_call: TRBD1; clone_size: many; cdr3_length: 14; j_call: TRBJ1-5; cdr3_aa: CSARETGERQPQHF; cdr3_nt: TGCAGTGCTAGGGAGACAGGGGAGAGACAGCCCCAGCATTTT
v_call: TRBV12-3/TRBV12-4; d_call: NA; clone_size: NA; cdr3_length: 15; j_call: TRBJ2-6; cdr3_aa: CASLLQESGANVLTF; cdr3_nt: TGTGCCAGCCTTCTCCAGGAATCTGGGGCCAACGTCCTGACTTTC
v_call: TRBV3-1; d_call: NA; clone_size: many; cdr3_length: 12; j_call: TRBJ1-2; cdr3_aa: CASSPRRSGYTF; cdr3_nt: TGTGCCAGCAGCCCAAGACGATCTGGCTACACCTTC
v_call: TRBV29-1; d_call: NA; clone_size: many; cdr3_length: 11; j_call: TRBJ2-7; cdr3_aa: CSAGSSYEQYF; cdr3_nt: TGCAGCGCCGGGAGCTCCTACGAGCAGTACTTC
v_call: TRBV13; d_call: NA; clone_size: few; cdr3_length: 16; j_call: TRBJ2-5; cdr3_aa: CASSLSGPRYPETQYF; cdr3_nt: TGTGCCAGCAGCTTGAGCGGGCCCCGCTATCCAGAGACCCAGTACTTC
v_call: TRBV5-1; d_call: TRBD2; clone_size: many; cdr3_length: 17; j_call: TRBJ2-3; cdr3_aa: CASSRRTSGKGGDTQYF; cdr3_nt: TGCGCCAGCAGCCGCCGGACTAGCGGAAAAGGGGGAGATACGCAGTATTTT
v_call: TRBV3-1; d_call: NA; clone_size: many; cdr3_length: 16; j_call: TRBJ1-1; cdr3_aa: CASSQVTEGWRPEAFF; cdr3_nt: TGTGCCAGCAGCCAAGTAACGGAGGGATGGAGACCTGAAGCTTTCTTT
v_call: TRBV20-1; d_call: NA; clone_size: NA; cdr3_length: 16; j_call: TRBJ2-2; cdr3_aa: CSARDPYSSGSGELFF; cdr3_nt: TGCAGTGCTAGAGATCCATACTCCTCCGGGTCCGGGGAGCTGTTTTTT
v_call: TRBV6-1; d_call: TRBD1; clone_size: many; cdr3_length: 15; j_call: TRBJ1-1; cdr3_aa: CASSAPGGANTEAFF; cdr3_nt: TGTGCCAGCAGTGCACCAGGGGGCGCGAACACTGAAGCTTTCTTT
v_call: TRBV2; d_call: TRBD1; clone_size: many; cdr3_length: 14; j_call: TRBJ1-1; cdr3_aa: CASSRTGEGTEAFF; cdr3_nt: TGTGCCAGCAGTAGGACAGGGGAAGGGACTGAAGCTTTCTTT
v_call: TRBV24-1; d_call: NA; clone_size: NA; cdr3_length: 14; j_call: TRBJ1-2; cdr3_aa: CATSPRGSPYGYTF; cdr3_nt: TGTGCCACCAGCCCCCGGGGGTCTCCCTATGGCTACACCTTC
v_call: TRBV24-1; d_call: TRBD2; clone_size: few; cdr3_length: 19; j_call: TRBJ2-1; cdr3_aa: CAASVSSGTSGRAHNEQFF; cdr3_nt: TGTGCCGCCAGTGTCAGTTCCGGGACTAGCGGGAGGGCCCACAATGAGCAGTTCTTC
v_call: TRBV7-2; d_call: TRBD2; clone_size: NA; cdr3_length: 17; j_call: TRBJ2-3; cdr3_aa: CASSLASGRPRTDTQYF; cdr3_nt: TGTGCCAGCAGCTTAGCCAGCGGGAGACCCCGCACAGATACGCAGTATTTT